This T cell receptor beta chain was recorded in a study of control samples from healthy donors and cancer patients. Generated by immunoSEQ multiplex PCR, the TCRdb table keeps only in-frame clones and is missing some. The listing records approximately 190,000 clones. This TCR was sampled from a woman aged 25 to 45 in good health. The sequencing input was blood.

CDR3 bases: TGCGCCAGCAGCTTGGAACAGGGTGGGACTGAAGCTTTCTTT. Its protein product is CASSLEQGGTEAFF. This chain joins TRBV5-1 and TRBJ1-1, with D possibly being TRBD1 (6 bases). The CDR3 consists of 14 residues. Trimming shortened V by 0 bases and J by 5 bases, and 11 bases separated the two germline ends. The germline V gene encodes CDR1 SGHRS and CDR2 YFSETQ.